The present entry profiles one T cell receptor (beta chain) with its context. The antigen is not known. The junction does not match germline at one end; this may be a read error. RNA was extracted from bulk tissue without any cell sorting. More than 3 cm separated this lung sample from the edge of the tumor. The library came from three nested PCR rounds adapted from ARM-PCR protocols. TCRdb itself ran the multiplex PCR reads through MiXCR, one entry per CDR3 protein. The sample yields roughly 70,000 distinct CDR3 sequences, about two thirds seen once. The CDR3 covers 14 residues. CDR1 MNHEY and CDR2 SVGAGI come from the germline V gene. The sample is drawn from a study of tumor and adjacent non-tumor tissue in lung cancer. Notes on the study in general: Tumor repertoires had a smaller top 100 clone share than normal lung.

The clonotype originates from a woman in her fifties or sixties with non-small cell lung cancer. This rearrangement joins TRBV6-5 to TRBJ1-1; D may be TRBD1 (6 bases). Sequencing was done on a sample of distant non-tumor lung tissue. As DNA, the CDR3 is TGTACCAGCAAGCTTACAGGGACGAATCCTGAAACTTTCTTT. Its translation is CTSKLTGTNPETFF.